The sequence of this T cell receptor (beta chain) was determined in a study of blood T cell repertoires in COVID-19. Whole-study context: COVID-19 samples, acute and convalescent, were from the United States, Italy and Spain. T cells, B-cell-depleted T cells, or PBMCs provided the cDNA or gDNA that served as material.

In the source study's methods: Reference gene primer amplification yielded estimated nucleated cell counts. Data came from immunoSEQ multiplex PCR; TCRdb stores just in-frame clones and leaves some out. From that table come the V and J calls and clone size; the DNA was used to work out D and trimming. The sample holds about 150,000 clones, around 90% seen once. From germline, CDR1 is LGHNA and CDR2 YSLEER. Trimming cost V 0 bases and J 1 base, with 4 bases left between them. The length of the CDR3 is 15 residues. The receptor was derived from a man aged 50-60 years with acute or convalescent COVID-19. Input material: peripheral blood. V and J are TRBV4-3 and TRBJ2-6; D is unclear. The CDR3 here is CASSQDLSGANVLTF. The CDR3 DNA follows: TGCGCCAGCAGCCAAGATTTATCTGGGGCCAACGTCCTGACTTTC.